This TCR beta chain was found in a study of beta chain features in type 1 diabetes. Expressed TCRB transcripts were sequenced because the isolated RNA had all been reverse transcribed beforehand. The assay was immunoSEQ multiplex PCR, and TCRdb's table has in-frame clones only and misses some. The table has 240,000 or so clones, about 70% seen once. Notes on this clone: The antigen is unknown.

The CDR3 is made up of 15 amino acids. V lost 1 base to trimming and J lost 2 bases, with 12 bases between them. Germline lookup yields CDR1 SGHNT and CDR2 YYREEE (reference sequence). Overall study findings and caveats: There were fewer insertions and more deletions at the VDJ junctions of type 1 diabetes patients.

The genes are TRBV5-4 and TRBJ2-5, with D perhaps given as TRBD1 or TRBD2 (5 bases each). The sequenced material came from naive CD4+ T cells from blood. The receptor was derived from a man aged 25 to 40 in good health. The CDR3 reads CASSLRGQIQETQYF. CDR3 nucleotides: TGTGCCAGCAGCTTGCGGGGCCAGATACAAGAGACCCAGTACTTC. The entire variable domain, with the rest obtained from reference TRBV5-4 and TRBJ2-5, is as follows: ETGVTQSPTHLIKTRGQQVTLRCSSQSGHNTVSWYQQALGQGPQFIFQYYREEENGRGNFPPRFSGLQFPNYSSELNVNALELDDSALYLCASSLRGQIQETQYFGPGTRLLVL.